The 29 T cell receptor beta chains presented below share a single source sample, sequenced in a study of T cells in tuberculosis. TCRdb keeps only in-frame clones here, not all; method: immunoSEQ multiplex PCR. This table holds 35,000 to 55,000 clones, around 94% found once. Sample: PBMCs. The receptors originated from a donor aged 10-29 years with latent tuberculosis or without tuberculosis infection. Some clones in this sample may be carry-over from other donors' samples.

The chain uses TRBV9 and TRBJ1-3, with D unresolved. Trimming cost V 2 bases and J 9 bases, with 9 bases left between them. This CDR3 contains 12 residues. Germline values: CDR1 SGDLS, CDR2 YYNGEE. CDR3 loop: CASSVYGGTIYF. The DNA of the CDR3 is TGTGCCAGCAGCGTCTACGGCGGCACCATATATTTT.

The chain employs TRBV6-5 and TRBJ1-4, with D possibly matching TRBD1 (5 bases). CDR3 length equals 14 residues. V was cut by 2 bases and J by 8 bases, with 12 bases left in between. Germline lookup yields CDR1 MNHEY and CDR2 SVGAGI. CDR3 amino acids: CASSYRQGREKLFF. The CDR3 DNA reads as TGTGCCAGCAGTTACCGGCAGGGTAGGGAAAAACTGTTTTTT.

The chain uses TRBV10-1 and TRBJ1-5; 12 positions agree with TRBD1. The germline gives CDR1 WNHNN, CDR2 SYGVQD (reference sequence). CDR3 length: 17 residues. Unmatched junction bases numbered 6, after V lost 4 bases and J lost 2 bases. CDR3 DNA sequence: TGCGCCAGCAGTGGGGGACAGGGGGCGTGGGGCAATCAGCCCCAGCATTTT. Protein: CASSGGQGAWGNQPQHF.

This clone was seen a single time. The rearrangement joins TRBV28 to TRBJ1-2, with 7 bases fitting TRBD1. V trimming: 5 bases; J trimming: 3 bases; junction bases outside the gene matches: 9. The CDR3 sequence is 15 residues long. Germline V gene sequence: CDR1 MDHEN, CDR2 SYDVKM. CDR3 in DNA: TGTGCCAGCAGTCCATGGACAGGCATTGACTATGGCTACACCTTC. Encoded protein: CASSPWTGIDYGYTF.

The V gene is TRBV7-3, the J gene TRBJ2-3; D possibly corresponds to TRBD2 (5 bases). The CDR3 runs to 13 residues. V was pared by 3 bases and J by 4 bases, with 8 bases between. Germline V gene data show CDR1 as SGHTA and CDR2 as FQGTGA. As DNA, the CDR3 is TGTGCCAGCAGCTTCACTAGTCCAGATACGCAGTATTTT. Translation: CASSFTSPDTQYF.

This chain links TRBV9 with TRBJ1-1; possibly TRBD1 for D (5 bases). With 6 bases removed from V and 6 bases from J, the gap between germline ends came to 18 bases. Germline assignment: CDR1 SGDLS and CDR2 YYNGEE. CDR3 length: 14 amino acids. The CDR3 nucleotides are TGTGCCAGCAACCCACAGGTGGGTGGACCTGAAGCTTTCTTT. Amino acids: CASNPQVGGPEAFF.

This clone is a singleton in its sample. The chain links TRBV7-2 to TRBJ2-5; unclear D gene. Trimming left V 4 bases short and J 5 bases short, with 11 bases between. The CDR3 is made up of 13 amino acids. Per germline, CDR1 SGHTA and CDR2 FQGNSA. DNA of the CDR3: TGTGCCAGCAGCTCGGCCGTGGGCGAGACCCAGTACTTC. Translation gives CASSSAVGETQYF. The complete variable domain, with remaining parts taken from reference TRBV7-2 and TRBJ2-5, reads GAGVSQSPSNKVTEKGKDVELRCDPISGHTALYWYRQSLGQGLEFLIYFQGNSAPDKSGLPSDRFSAERTGGSVSTLTIQRTQQEDSAVYLCASSSAVGETQYFGPGTRLLVL.

The chain links TRBV4-3 to TRBJ2-7; 8 nucleotides align to TRBD2. Germline CDR1 and CDR2: LGHNA and YSLEER. This CDR3 comprises 18 residues. Trimming at V came to 0 bases and at J to 0 bases, leaving 10 bases not matched to a gene. CDR3 amino acids: CASSQDFQRGISSYEQYF. The CDR3 DNA follows: TGCGCCAGCAGCCAAGACTTCCAGCGGGGGATTAGCTCCTACGAGCAGTACTTC.

The chain joins TRBV6-1 to TRBJ1-3, with D perhaps matching TRBD1 (5 bases). CDR1 is MNHNS, CDR2 SASEGT, per germline. CDR3 length equals 15 residues. V lost 1 base and J 0 bases, leaving 7 bases between the germline ends. CDR3 coding DNA: TGTGCCAGCAGTGAAGAAGACAGCTCTGGAAACACCATATATTTT. Protein sequence: CASSEEDSSGNTIYF.

The chain employs TRBV28 and TRBJ1-1; D call uncertain. Trimming removed 2 bases at V and 3 bases at J, with 16 bases between. CDR3 length: 16 amino acids. Germline V gene sequence: CDR1 MDHEN, CDR2 SYDVKM. Here the CDR3 DNA reads TGTGCCAGCAGTTTACCGATAGAGGCTGTGGACACTGAAGCTTTCTTT. It is translated as CASSLPIEAVDTEAFF.

J is TRBJ1-1 and V is TRBV5-8, with D possibly matching TRBD1 (6 bases). Germline V gene lookup returns CDR1 SGHTS and CDR2 YDEGEE. V was shortened by 2 bases and J by 1 base, with 12 bases between the two germline ends. This CDR3 has 15 residues. The CDR3 region has the DNA TGTGCCAGCAGCTTCGAAGGGGGTACGAACACTGAAGCTTTCTTT. It encodes CASSFEGGTNTEAFF.

The J gene is TRBJ1-1, the V gene TRBV6-5; a possible D gene is TRBD1 (5 bases). In germline, CDR1 is MNHEY, CDR2 SVGAGI. Trimming took off 7 bases at V and 4 bases at J, with 19 bases between the two ends. This CDR3 contains 15 residues. The DNA of the CDR3 is TGTGCCAGCACTCCAAACGGGGGGAGGGCCACTGAAGCTTTCTTT. This translates into CASTPNGGRATEAFF.

V gene TRBV9 combines with J gene TRBJ2-7; 9 positions agree with TRBD1. This CDR3 has 17 residues. CDR1 is SGDLS and CDR2 is YYNGEE in the germline V gene. The V gene end was trimmed by 4 bases and the J gene end by 5 bases; junction bases not matched to a gene: 16. The CDR3 here is CASSPHRDRAGSNEQYF. The CDR3 bases are TGTGCCAGCAGCCCGCACCGGGACAGGGCTGGATCTAACGAGCAGTACTTC.

V is TRBV2 and J is TRBJ2-7; 10 bases fit TRBD2. V shed 6 bases and J 5 bases; nucleotides not matched to a gene: 7. The length of the CDR3 is 14 residues. CDR1 is SNHLY and CDR2 is FYNNEI in the germline V gene. The CDR3 loop reads CASREREGPDEQYF. CDR3 nucleotide sequence: TGTGCCAGCAGGGAGCGGGAGGGCCCGGACGAGCAGTACTTC.

V and J are TRBV25-1 and TRBJ2-1, with TRBD1 matching 8 bases. V dropped 1 base and J dropped 7; count of bases not matched to a gene: 6. Germline V gene sequence: CDR1 MGHDK, CDR2 SYGVNS. The CDR3 consists of 15 residues. CDR3 residues: CASSESDRADNEQFF. In DNA, the CDR3 is TGTGCCAGCAGTGAATCGGACAGGGCCGATAATGAGCAGTTCTTC.

V is TRBV15 and J is TRBJ1-2, with a weak D call TRBD1 (5 bases). Germline CDR1 and CDR2: LNHNV and YYDKDF (reference sequence). The CDR3 totals 20 residues. The ends were cut back, 3 bases at V and 0 bases at J, with 26 bases in the middle. The CDR3 sequence: CATSREAITRVLSSNYGYTF. The CDR3 coding sequence is TGTGCCACCAGCAGGGAAGCTATTACCAGGGTTTTGTCATCTAACTATGGCTACACCTTC.

The genes are TRBV27 and TRBJ2-2; weak D call: TRBD2 (5 bases). The CDR3 spans 17 residues. CDR1 and CDR2 from the germline V gene are MNHEY and SMNVEV (reference sequence). V was trimmed by 2 bases and J by 1 base, leaving 14 bases between them. DNA of the CDR3: TGTGCCAGCAGTTTAAGCGTAGCGACGGGGAACACCGGGGAGCTGTTTTTT. Its protein is CASSLSVATGNTGELFF.

The V and J genes are TRBV6-6 and TRBJ1-2; 12 nucleotides match TRBD1. Per the germline V gene, CDR1 is MNHNY and CDR2 is SVGAGI (reference sequence). Trimming removed 1 base from V and 7 bases from J; junction bases left unmatched: 1. The CDR3 has 14 amino acids. The CDR3 spells CASSYWDRGPGYTF. Here the CDR3 DNA reads TGTGCCAGCAGTTACTGGGACAGGGGGCCTGGCTACACCTTC.

V usage is TRBV5-4 and J usage is TRBJ2-1; TRBD2 agrees at 7 bases. The CDR3 length is 15 residues. Germline V gene sequence: CDR1 SGHNT, CDR2 YYREEE (reference sequence). Germline trimming cut 0 bases from V and 4 bases from J; bases unmatched to any gene: 4. CDR3 bases: TGTGCCAGCAGCTTGGTTCCGGGGGGATACAATGAGCAGTTCTTC. Protein product: CASSLVPGGYNEQFF.

CDR3 sequence reads: CASSSRTDTQYF. In DNA form, the CDR3 reads TGTGCCAGCAGTTCCAGAACAGATACGCAGTATTTT. This chain connects TRBV28 to TRBJ2-3; D unresolved. CDR1 is MDHEN and CDR2 is SYDVKM in the germline V gene. Trimming cost V 4 bases and J 3 bases, with 5 bases left between them. The CDR3 sequence is 12 residues long.

This rearrangement joins TRBV28 to TRBJ2-5; TRBD1 might be the D (5 bases). This CDR3 contains 18 residues. The V and J ends lost 7 bases and 1 base respectively, with 25 bases between them. From germline, CDR1 is MDHEN and CDR2 SYDVKM. The CDR3: CASTQKGWRRTPQETQYF. DNA for the CDR3: TGTGCCAGCACCCAGAAGGGGTGGCGGCGGACCCCCCAAGAGACCCAGTACTTC.

This chain joins TRBV30 and TRBJ2-7; D is undetermined. This CDR3 spans 14 amino acids. Germline assignment: CDR1 GTSNPN and CDR2 SVGIG (reference sequence). V lost 3 bases to trimming and J lost 0 bases, with 12 bases between them. The CDR3 nucleotides read TGTGCCTGGAGACGGTACGCTAGCTCCTACGAGCAGTACTTC. This translates into CAWRRYASSYEQYF.

The V gene is TRBV27, the J gene TRBJ1-1; D ambiguous. Germline CDR1 reads MNHEY; CDR2 reads SMNVEV (reference sequence). The CDR3 runs to 13 residues. The V gene lost 5 bases and the J gene lost 1 base, with 8 bases spanning the gap. The CDR3 DNA reads TGTGCCAGCAGTCCCAGATCGAACACTGAAGCTTTCTTT. Amino acids: CASSPRSNTEAFF.

The chain links TRBV27 to TRBJ1-1, with 7 positions matching TRBD1. CDR3 length equals 16 residues. Germline CDR1 is MNHEY and CDR2 is SMNVEV (reference sequence). With 5 bases clipped from V and 2 bases from J, the junction kept 11 bases outside the gene matches. DNA for the CDR3: TGTGCCAGCAGTCCCCCGCCCGGGACAGCAAACACTGAAGCTTTCTTT. Residues: CASSPPPGTANTEAFF.

The chain is built from TRBV6-1 and TRBJ1-1; no clear D. Germline values: CDR1 MNHNS, CDR2 SASEGT. Trimming shortened V by 1 base and J by 5 bases, and 11 bases separated the two germline ends. The CDR3 loop spans 14 amino acids. CDR3 DNA sequence: TGTGCCAGCAGTGAAGGTCCGCAGAGGACTGAAGCTTTCTTT. Its translation is CASSEGPQRTEAFF.

This clone was detected a few times. This rearrangement joins TRBV5-6 to TRBJ2-1; D call uncertain. The CDR3 sequence is 15 residues long. V lost 2 bases to trimming and J lost 2 bases, with 11 bases between them. Germline values: CDR1 SGHDT, CDR2 YYEEEE. This chain's CDR3 is CASSLTGRAYNEQFF. Here the CDR3 DNA reads TGTGCCAGCAGCTTAACTGGCCGGGCCTACAATGAGCAGTTCTTC. The complete variable domain, with remaining parts taken from reference TRBV5-6 and TRBJ2-1, reads DAGVTQSPTHLIKTRGQQVTLRCSPKSGHDTVSWYQQALGQGPQFIFQYYEEEERQRGNFPDRFSGHQFPNYSSELNVNALLLGDSALYLCASSLTGRAYNEQFFGPGTRLTVL.

This clone was found once. The chain employs TRBV28 and TRBJ1-3; 8 nucleotides match TRBD1. Germline V lookup: CDR1 MDHEN, CDR2 SYDVKM. The CDR3 runs to 13 residues. The trim removed 11 bases at V and 3 bases at J, leaving 6 bases unmatched. The CDR3 loop is CASPDRDGNTIYF. The CDR3 DNA reads as TGTGCCTCACCGGACAGGGATGGAAACACCATATATTTT.

The rearrangement uses TRBV7-9 and TRBJ1-4, with 10 bases matching TRBD1. The ends lost 4 bases at V and 5 bases at J; junction bases unmatched: 1. In germline, CDR1 is SEHNR, CDR2 FQNEAQ (reference sequence). The CDR3 consists of 14 residues. The CDR3: CASSWTGGNEKLFF. The CDR3, as DNA: TGTGCCAGCAGCTGGACAGGGGGGAATGAAAAACTGTTTTTT. Full variable domain (missing parts from reference TRBV7-9 and TRBJ1-4): DTGVSQNPRHKITKRGQNVTFRCDPISEHNRLYWYRQTLGQGPEFLTYFQNEAQLEKSRLLSDRFSAERPKGSFSTLEIQRTEQGDSAMYLCASSWTGGNEKLFFGSGTQLSVL.

The genes are TRBV4-2 and TRBJ1-2; 7 bases map to TRBD1. Germline values: CDR1 LGHNA, CDR2 YNFKEQ. J lost 7 bases, V lost 5 bases, and 10 bases had no gene match. The CDR3 contains 14 residues. The CDR3 DNA reads as TGTGCCAGCAGCACGCTCGACAGGGCCCTTGGCTACACCTTC. Translating gives CASSTLDRALGYTF.